The table lists the clone carrying this T cell receptor (beta chain) with a few counts. Its antigen remains unknown. Roughly 10 milliliters was the volume of peripheral blood drawn from each donor. Next came a second PCR, run for about 6 to 12 cycles, which used a sample-barcoded 5' primer along with a J-beta primer mix. Each cDNA was tagged by a template-switch adaptor containing 12 random nucleotides. TCRdb passed the 5' RACE reads through MiXCR, listing each CDR3 protein once. The sample includes hundreds of thousands of distinct CDR3 sequences, around 42% of them seen just once. The source of the sample is a study of blood T cells in healthy people across ages. This CDR3 comprises 13 residues. V was pared by 2 bases and J by 3 bases, with 8 bases between. Germline CDR1 reads SGHKS; CDR2 reads YYEKEE (reference sequence). General study results and limits: When one million T cells were used, diversity estimates were thought to be underestimates.

Material for sequencing was blood. The sequence came from a man aged 60-69 years in good health. The chain has TRBV5-5 and TRBJ1-2; D is unresolved. CDR3: CASSFDRHYGYTF. As DNA, the CDR3 is TGTGCCAGCAGCTTTGATAGGCACTATGGCTACACCTTC.